Only one count was recorded for the clone carrying this T cell receptor (beta chain). Its antigen remains unknown. This PCR relied on a set of 60 Vbeta primers and 13 Jbeta primers. Methods used by the authors: Around 10 million shared chains were among approximately 87 million unique TCR beta chains counted in a later analysis. Here immunoSEQ multiplex PCR was the method, and the copy in TCRdb shows in-frame clones only, minus some. V and J calls and clone size are given by that table; D and trimming were obtained from the DNA. Here the sample spans roughly 200,000 clones, roughly four fifths being singletons. This sample stems from a study of cytomegalovirus exposure and HLA in healthy donors. Study outcomes and limitations: Researchers counted around 170 TCR beta chains as cytomegalovirus-associated.

Trimming pared 7 bases from V and 8 bases from J, leaving 12 bases between. The CDR3 contains 11 residues. Germline V gene data show CDR1 as MNHNY and CDR2 as SVGAGI (reference sequence). This clonotype was obtained from a man aged 25 to 40 in good health and CMV-seronegative. Material: PBMCs. The J gene is TRBJ2-7, the V gene TRBV6-6, with D hard to call. The CDR3 reads CASTHSLQQYF. The DNA of the CDR3 is TGTGCCAGCACCCATAGCCTACAGCAGTACTTC.